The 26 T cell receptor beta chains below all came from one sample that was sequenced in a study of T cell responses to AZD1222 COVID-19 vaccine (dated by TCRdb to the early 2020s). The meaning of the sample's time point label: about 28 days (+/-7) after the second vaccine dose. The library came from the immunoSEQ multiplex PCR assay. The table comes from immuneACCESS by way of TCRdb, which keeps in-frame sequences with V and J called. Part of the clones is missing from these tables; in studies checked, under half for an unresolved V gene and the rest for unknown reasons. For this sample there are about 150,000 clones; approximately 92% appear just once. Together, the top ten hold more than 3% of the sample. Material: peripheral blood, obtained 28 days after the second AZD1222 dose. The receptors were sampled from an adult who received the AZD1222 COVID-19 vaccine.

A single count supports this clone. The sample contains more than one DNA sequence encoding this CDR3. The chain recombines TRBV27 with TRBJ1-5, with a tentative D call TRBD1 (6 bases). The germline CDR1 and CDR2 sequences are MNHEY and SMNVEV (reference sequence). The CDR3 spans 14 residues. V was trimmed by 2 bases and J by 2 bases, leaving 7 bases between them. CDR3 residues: CASSLRGGNQPQHF. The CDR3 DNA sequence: TGTGCCAGCAGTTTAAGGGGGGGCAATCAGCCCCAGCATTTT.

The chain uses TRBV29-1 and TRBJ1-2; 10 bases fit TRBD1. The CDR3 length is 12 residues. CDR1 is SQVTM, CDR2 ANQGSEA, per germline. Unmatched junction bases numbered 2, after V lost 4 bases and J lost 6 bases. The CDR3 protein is CSVGQGANGYTF. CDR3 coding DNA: TGCAGCGTTGGACAGGGGGCTAATGGCTACACCTTC.

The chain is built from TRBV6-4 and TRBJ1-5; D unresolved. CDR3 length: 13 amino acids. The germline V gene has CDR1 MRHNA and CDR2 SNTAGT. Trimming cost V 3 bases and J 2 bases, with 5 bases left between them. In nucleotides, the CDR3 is TGTGCCAGCAGTGAGCAGGGCAATCAGCCCCAGCATTTT. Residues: CASSEQGNQPQHF.

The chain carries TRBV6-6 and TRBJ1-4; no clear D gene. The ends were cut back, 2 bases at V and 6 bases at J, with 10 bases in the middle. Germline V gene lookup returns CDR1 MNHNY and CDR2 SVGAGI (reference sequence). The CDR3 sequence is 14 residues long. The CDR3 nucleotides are TGTGCCAGCAGTTACAGACAATTGGATGAAAAACTGTTTTTT. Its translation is CASSYRQLDEKLFF.

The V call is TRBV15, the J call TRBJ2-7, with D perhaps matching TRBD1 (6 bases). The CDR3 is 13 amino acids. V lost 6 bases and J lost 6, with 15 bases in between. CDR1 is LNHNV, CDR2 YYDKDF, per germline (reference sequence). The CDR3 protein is CATRGRGTTEQYF. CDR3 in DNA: TGTGCCACCAGGGGCAGGGGAACAACCGAGCAGTACTTC.

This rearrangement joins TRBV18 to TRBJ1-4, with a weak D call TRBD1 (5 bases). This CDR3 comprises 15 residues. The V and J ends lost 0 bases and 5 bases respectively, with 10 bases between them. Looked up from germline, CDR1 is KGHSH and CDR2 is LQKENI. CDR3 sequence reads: CASSPPLGANEKLFF. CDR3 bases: TGTGCCAGCTCACCACCGTTAGGGGCAAATGAAAAACTGTTTTTT.

In DNA, the CDR3 is TGTGCCAGTGGGACACAGGGATTCACAGATACGCAGTATTTT. Translated: CASGTQGFTDTQYF. V and J are TRBV19 and TRBJ2-3, with D possibly matching TRBD1 (6 bases). CDR3 length equals 14 residues. The V gene's germline CDR1 is LNHDA and CDR2 SQIVND (reference sequence). The ends were cut back, 8 bases at V and 2 bases at J, with 14 bases in the middle. The full variable domain, with the rest looked up from reference TRBV19 and TRBJ2-3, is DGGITQSPKYLFRKEGQNVTLSCEQNLNHDAMYWYRQDPGQGLRLIYYSQIVNDFQKGDIAEGYSVSREKKESFPLTVTSAQKNPTAFYLCASGTQGFTDTQYFGPGTRLTVL.

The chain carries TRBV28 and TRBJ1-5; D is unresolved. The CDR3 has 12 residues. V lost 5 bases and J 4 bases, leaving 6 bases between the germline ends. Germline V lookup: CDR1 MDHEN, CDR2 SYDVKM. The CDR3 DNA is TGTGCCAGCAGTCTCGTGAATCAGCCCCAGCATTTT. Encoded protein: CASSLVNQPQHF.

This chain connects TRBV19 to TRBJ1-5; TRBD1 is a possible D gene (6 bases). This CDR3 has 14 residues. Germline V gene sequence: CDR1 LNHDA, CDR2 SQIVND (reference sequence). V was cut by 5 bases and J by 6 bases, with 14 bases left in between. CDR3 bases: TGTGCCAGTAGTCGTGAGGGGGGGCTTCAGCCCCAGCATTTT. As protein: CASSREGGLQPQHF.

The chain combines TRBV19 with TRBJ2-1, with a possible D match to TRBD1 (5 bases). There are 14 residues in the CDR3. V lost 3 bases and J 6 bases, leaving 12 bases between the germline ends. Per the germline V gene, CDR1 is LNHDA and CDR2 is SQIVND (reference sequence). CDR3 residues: CASSMSQGGNEQFF. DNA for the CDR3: TGTGCCAGTAGTATGTCCCAGGGTGGCAATGAGCAGTTCTTC.

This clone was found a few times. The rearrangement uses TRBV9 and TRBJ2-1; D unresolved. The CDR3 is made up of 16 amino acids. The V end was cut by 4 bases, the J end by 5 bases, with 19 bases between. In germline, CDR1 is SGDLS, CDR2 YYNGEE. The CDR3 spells CASSLQASFTHNEQFF. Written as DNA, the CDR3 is TGTGCCAGCAGCCTGCAGGCATCTTTTACCCACAATGAGCAGTTCTTC.

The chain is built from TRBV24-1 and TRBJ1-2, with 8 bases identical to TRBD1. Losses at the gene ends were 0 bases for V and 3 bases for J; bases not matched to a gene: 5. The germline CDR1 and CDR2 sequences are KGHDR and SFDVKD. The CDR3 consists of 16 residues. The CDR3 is CATSDLGAGGDYGYTF. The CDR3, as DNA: TGTGCCACCAGTGATTTGGGGGCAGGGGGCGACTATGGCTACACCTTC.

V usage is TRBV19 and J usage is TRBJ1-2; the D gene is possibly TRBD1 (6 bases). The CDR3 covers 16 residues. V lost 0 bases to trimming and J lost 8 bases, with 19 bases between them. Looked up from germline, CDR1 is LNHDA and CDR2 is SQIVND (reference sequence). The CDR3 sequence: CASSIDRWDNRRGYTF. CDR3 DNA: TGTGCCAGTAGTATAGATAGGTGGGACAACCGGCGGGGCTACACCTTC.

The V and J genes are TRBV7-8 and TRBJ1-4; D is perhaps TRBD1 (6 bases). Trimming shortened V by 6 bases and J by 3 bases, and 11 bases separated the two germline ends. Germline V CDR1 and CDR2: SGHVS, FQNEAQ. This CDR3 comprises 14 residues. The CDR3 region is CASRAGVANEKLFF. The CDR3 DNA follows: TGTGCCAGCAGGGCAGGGGTGGCTAATGAAAAACTGTTTTTT.

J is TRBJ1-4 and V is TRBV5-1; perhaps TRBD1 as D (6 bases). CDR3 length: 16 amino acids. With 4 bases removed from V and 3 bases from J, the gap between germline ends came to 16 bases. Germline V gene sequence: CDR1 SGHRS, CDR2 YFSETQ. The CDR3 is CASSPRGGAANEKLFF. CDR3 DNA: TGCGCCAGCAGCCCCAGAGGGGGAGCGGCTAATGAAAAACTGTTTTTT.

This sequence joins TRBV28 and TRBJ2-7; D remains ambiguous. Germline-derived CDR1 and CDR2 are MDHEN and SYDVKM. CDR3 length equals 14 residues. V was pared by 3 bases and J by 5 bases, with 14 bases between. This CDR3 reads CASSFKRLWDEQYF. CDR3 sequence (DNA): TGTGCCAGCAGTTTTAAGAGGCTTTGGGACGAGCAGTACTTC. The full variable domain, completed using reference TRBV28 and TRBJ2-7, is DVKVTQSSRYLVKRTGEKVFLECVQDMDHENMFWYRQDPGLGLRLIYFSYDVKMKEKGDIPEGYSVSREKKERFSLILESASTNQTSMYLCASSFKRLWDEQYFGPGTRLTVT.

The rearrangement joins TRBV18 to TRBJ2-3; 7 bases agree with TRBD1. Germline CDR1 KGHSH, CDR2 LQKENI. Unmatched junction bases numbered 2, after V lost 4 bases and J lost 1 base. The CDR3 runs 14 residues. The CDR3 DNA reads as TGTGCCAGCTCACTAGGACAGGGCACAGATACGCAGTATTTT. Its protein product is CASSLGQGTDTQYF.

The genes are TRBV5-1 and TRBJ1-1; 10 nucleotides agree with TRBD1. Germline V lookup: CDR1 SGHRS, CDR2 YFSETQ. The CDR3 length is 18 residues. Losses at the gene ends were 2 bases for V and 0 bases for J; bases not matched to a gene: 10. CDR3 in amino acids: CASSFISGTGVVNTEAFF. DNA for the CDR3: TGCGCCAGCAGCTTCATCTCCGGGACAGGGGTTGTGAACACTGAAGCTTTCTTT.

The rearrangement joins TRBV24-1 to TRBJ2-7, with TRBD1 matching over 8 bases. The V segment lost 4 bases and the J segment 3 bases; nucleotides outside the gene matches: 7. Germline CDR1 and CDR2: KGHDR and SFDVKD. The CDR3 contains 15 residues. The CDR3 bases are TGTGCCACCAGTGACCGGACAGGGAGCGGCTACGAGCAGTACTTC. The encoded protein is CATSDRTGSGYEQYF.

The CDR3 DNA sequence: TGTGCCAGCAGAAAAGACAGGGAGAACACTGAAGCTTTCTTT. It yields the protein CASRKDRENTEAFF. V gene TRBV6-5 combines with J gene TRBJ1-1; the match to TRBD1 covers 7 bases. Germline V lookup: CDR1 MNHEY, CDR2 SVGAGI. The CDR3 consists of 14 residues. Trimming cost V 6 bases and J 1 base; bases outside gene matches: 5.

CDR3 region: CASSRGAGAFDNEQFF. The CDR3 coding sequence is TGTGCCAGCAGCCGGGGAGCGGGAGCATTCGACAATGAGCAGTTCTTC. The chain couples TRBV5-5 to TRBJ2-1; TRBD2 matches at 8 bases. V shed 4 bases and J 5 bases; nucleotides not matched to a gene: 11. The CDR3 runs 16 residues. Germline V gives CDR1 SGHKS, CDR2 YYEKEE (reference sequence).

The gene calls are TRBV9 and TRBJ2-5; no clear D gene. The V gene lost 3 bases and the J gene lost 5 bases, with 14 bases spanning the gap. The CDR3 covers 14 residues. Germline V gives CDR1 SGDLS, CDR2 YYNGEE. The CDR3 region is CASSAPGVEETQYF. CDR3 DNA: TGTGCCAGCAGCGCGCCTGGGGTTGAGGAGACCCAGTACTTC. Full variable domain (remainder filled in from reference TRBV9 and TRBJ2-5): DSGVTQTPKHLITATGQRVTLRCSPRSGDLSVYWYQQSLDQGLQFLIQYYNGEERAKGNILERFSAQQFPDLHSELNLSSLELGDSALYFCASSAPGVEETQYFGPGTRLLVL.

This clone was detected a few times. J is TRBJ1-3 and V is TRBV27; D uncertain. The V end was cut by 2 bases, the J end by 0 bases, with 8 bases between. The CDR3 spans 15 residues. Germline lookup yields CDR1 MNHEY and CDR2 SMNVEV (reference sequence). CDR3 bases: TGTGCCAGCAGTTTAAGGGCAGCCTCTGGAAACACCATATATTTT. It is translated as CASSLRAASGNTIYF.

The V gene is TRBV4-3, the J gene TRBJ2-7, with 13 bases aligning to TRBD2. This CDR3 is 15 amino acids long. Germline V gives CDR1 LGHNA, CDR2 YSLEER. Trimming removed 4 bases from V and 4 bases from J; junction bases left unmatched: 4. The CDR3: CASSPGLAGVYEQYF. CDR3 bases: TGCGCCAGCAGCCCCGGACTAGCGGGAGTTTACGAGCAGTACTTC.

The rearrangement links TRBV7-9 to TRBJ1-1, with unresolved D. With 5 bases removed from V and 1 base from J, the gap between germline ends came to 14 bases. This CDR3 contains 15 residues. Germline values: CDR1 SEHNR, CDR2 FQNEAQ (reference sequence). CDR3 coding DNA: TGTGCCAGCAGCCCAGAGACGGCAAGGAACACTGAAGCTTTCTTT. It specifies CASSPETARNTEAFF.

CDR3: CASSIDPGSGAYGYTF. The CDR3 DNA is TGTGCCAGTAGTATAGACCCCGGTTCAGGGGCCTATGGCTACACCTTC. The rearrangement joins TRBV19 to TRBJ1-2; perhaps TRBD1 as D (6 bases). The germline CDR1 and CDR2 sequences are LNHDA and SQIVND (reference sequence). Trimming removed 0 bases from V and 4 bases from J, with 15 bases in between. This CDR3 has 16 residues.